Presented here are 25 T cell receptor beta chains from one specimen sequenced in a study of T cells in Graves' hyperthyroidism and ophthalmopathy. It was RNA transcripts that yielded the amplified TCR beta CDR3 regions. First-round RT-PCR with HTBI primers amplified the TCR CDR3 region. One entry per CDR3 protein results from TCRdb running MiXCR on the multiplex PCR reads. The repertoire consists of 600,000 to 650,000 distinct CDR3 sequences, with about 20% occurring once and the leading ten covering roughly 30%. The sample taken for sequencing was blood. The receptor source for this set is a man aged 25 to 40 with Graves' ophthalmopathy.

This clonotype occurred a few times. The V call is TRBV9, the J call TRBJ2-7; 8 bases are shared with TRBD2. J was trimmed by 2 bases and V by 0 bases; bases with no gene match: 4. Germline assignment: CDR1 SGDLS and CDR2 YYNGEE. This CDR3 is built from 15 residues. For the CDR3, the DNA is TGTGCCAGCAGCGTAGCGAGCGGGAGTACCTACGAGCAGTACTTC. Encoded protein: CASSVASGSTYEQYF.

Only one count was recorded for this clonotype. The chain links TRBV4-3 to TRBJ2-2, with TRBD2 matching 8 bases. J was trimmed by 3 bases and V by 1 base; bases with no gene match: 7. This CDR3 contains 17 residues. Germline-derived CDR1 and CDR2 are LGHNA and YSLEER. This chain's CDR3 is CASSQGIGRAYTGELFF. CDR3 DNA sequence: TGCGCCAGCAGCCAAGGGATCGGGAGGGCTTACACCGGGGAGCTGTTTTTT.

The genes are TRBV30 and TRBJ1-6; the D is unclear. Germline CDR1 and CDR2: GTSNPN and SVGIG (reference sequence). V lost 4 bases and J 14 bases, leaving 18 bases between the germline ends. The CDR3 spans 13 residues. The CDR3 here is CAWTRTGKRALHF. CDR3 DNA: TGTGCCTGGACAAGGACGGGGAAAAGGGCCCTCCACTTT.

The table lists this clonotype with a few counts. CDR3 amino acids: CASSPQSSEETQYF. CDR3 DNA sequence: TGTGCCAGCTCACCACAGTCGAGCGAGGAGACCCAGTACTTC. The chain uses TRBV18 and TRBJ2-5; D gene unclear. CDR1 is KGHSH and CDR2 is LQKENI in the germline V gene. The CDR3 is made up of 14 amino acids. With 1 base removed from V and 5 bases from J, the gap between germline ends came to 11 bases.

The CDR3 here is CASSLRQGENTGELFF. For the CDR3, the DNA is TGTGCCAGCAGTCTACGACAGGGGGAGAACACCGGGGAGCTGTTTTTT. The chain is built from TRBV27 and TRBJ2-2; 9 bases match TRBD1. CDR1 and CDR2 (germline): MNHEY, SMNVEV (reference sequence). V lost 5 bases to trimming and J lost 1 base; unmatched junction nucleotides: 5. CDR3 length equals 16 residues.

This chain links TRBV30 with TRBJ1-6; no clear D gene. The CDR3 consists of 13 residues. Trimming cost V 2 bases and J 5 bases, with 7 bases left between them. CDR1 and CDR2 (germline): GTSNPN, SVGIG (reference sequence). CDR3 region: CAWSQVDNSPLHF. CDR3 coding DNA: TGTGCCTGGAGTCAAGTGGATAATTCACCCCTCCACTTT.

This clonotype was seen only a few times. J is TRBJ2-3 and V is TRBV28; TRBD2 matches at 14 bases. Germline values: CDR1 MDHEN, CDR2 SYDVKM. The CDR3 is 15 amino acids. Germline trimming cut 9 bases from V and 3 bases from J; bases unmatched to any gene: 5. CDR3 in amino acids: CARGTSGSQTDTQYF. In nucleotides, the CDR3 is TGTGCCAGGGGGACTAGCGGGAGTCAGACAGATACGCAGTATTTT.

This clonotype appeared a few times. The chain couples TRBV15 to TRBJ2-7; D is perhaps TRBD2 (6 bases). Germline CDR1 is LNHNV and CDR2 is YYDKDF (reference sequence). CDR3 length: 14 residues. Trimming pared 8 bases from V and 4 bases from J, leaving 18 bases between. In DNA form, the CDR3 reads TGTGCCACCCCACGGAGGGAAGTATGGTACGAGCAGTACTTC. This encodes CATPRREVWYEQYF.

This clonotype was seen many times. The V gene is TRBV7-2, the J gene TRBJ2-7; 9 bases match TRBD2. The CDR3 is made up of 14 amino acids. V dropped 6 bases and J dropped 0; count of bases not matched to a gene: 3. Germline CDR1 and CDR2: SGHTA and FQGNSA. CDR3 sequence: CASRQTSGSYEQYF. CDR3 sequence (DNA): TGTGCCAGCAGACAGACTAGCGGCTCCTACGAGCAGTACTTC.

This clonotype showed up many times. The V gene is TRBV2, the J gene TRBJ2-7; D is perhaps TRBD2 (5 bases). The CDR3 is 12 amino acids. V gave up 7 bases and J gave up 3 bases, with 10 bases separating them. From germline, CDR1 is SNHLY and CDR2 FYNNEI. CDR3 sequence: CASTFEGYEQYF. In DNA form, the CDR3 reads TGTGCCAGCACCTTTGAGGGCTACGAGCAGTACTTC.

This clonotype was found a few times. The rearrangement links TRBV4-1 to TRBJ2-1; D remains ambiguous. Germline assignment: CDR1 MGHRA and CDR2 YSYEKL. This CDR3 has 16 residues. The V and J ends lost 2 bases and 1 base respectively, with 12 bases between them. The CDR3 DNA is TGCGCCAGCAGCCAATTCCCCTTGCATTCCTACAATGAGCAGTTCTTC. It is translated as CASSQFPLHSYNEQFF.

As concerns this clonotype: A much more abundant neighbour one base away suggests this may be a read error. The V and J genes are TRBV7-2 and TRBJ2-3; 7 bases map to TRBD1. V was pared by 6 bases and J by 2 bases, with 5 bases of the junction left unmatched. The V gene's germline CDR1 is SGHTA and CDR2 FQGNSA. The CDR3 has 14 residues. CDR3 DNA sequence: TGTGCCAGCAGTCCCGGGACAGACACAGATACGCAGTATTTT. Encoded protein: CASSPGTDTDTQYF. Variable domain in full (rest from reference TRBV7-2 and TRBJ2-3): GAGVSQSPSNKVTEKGKDVELRCDPISGHTALYWYRQSLGQGLEFLIYFQGNSAPDKSGLPSDRFSAERTGGSVSTLTIQRTQQEDSAVYLCASSPGTDTDTQYFGPGTRLTVL.

This clonotype has more than one count but fewer than ten. This chain joins TRBV20-1 and TRBJ2-1; 11 bases map to TRBD2. Germline loops: CDR1 DFQATT, CDR2 SNEGSKA (reference sequence). The CDR3 is 15 residues long. V lost 2 bases and J lost 8; bases outside the gene matches: 8. The CDR3 region is CSARPLAGGTYEQFF. CDR3 DNA sequence: TGCAGTGCTAGACCTCTAGCGGGAGGAACCTATGAGCAGTTCTTC.

This clonotype was picked up a small number of times. CDR3 DNA: TGCAGCGTTGAAGATCGGGGGACAGTAGTATCGGTAGAGACCCAGTACTTC. Translating it yields CSVEDRGTVVSVETQYF. The chain recombines TRBV29-1 with TRBJ2-5; D perhaps matches TRBD1 (7 bases). The V end lost 0 bases, the J end lost 4 bases, and 21 bases lay between the germline ends. Germline V CDR1 and CDR2: SQVTM, ANQGSEA. The CDR3 is 17 residues long.

The chain employs TRBV7-2 and TRBJ2-3; TRBD2 agrees at 11 bases. The junction had 11 bases not matched to a gene; V was cut back by 2 bases and J by 4 bases. Germline V gene lookup returns CDR1 SGHTA and CDR2 FQGNSA. The CDR3 runs to 18 residues. The CDR3 nucleotides are TGTGCCAGCAGCTTACATAGCGGGAGGGCCCGGGTCCCAGATACGCAGTATTTT. This translates into CASSLHSGRARVPDTQYF.

This clonotype has ten or more counts. The genes are TRBV30 and TRBJ2-3, with 10 positions matching TRBD1. The CDR3 is made up of 15 amino acids. V lost 2 bases to trimming and J lost 2 bases; unmatched junction nucleotides: 4. Germline assignment: CDR1 GTSNPN and CDR2 SVGIG (reference sequence). CDR3 sequence reads: CAWSRGTGDTDTQYF. The CDR3 DNA follows: TGTGCCTGGAGTCGCGGGACAGGGGACACAGATACGCAGTATTTT.

In this sample, this clonotype turned up a few times. V usage is TRBV4-2 and J usage is TRBJ2-2, with D tentatively TRBD1 or TRBD2 (5 bases each). The V and J ends lost 1 base and 4 bases respectively, with 10 bases between them. The CDR3 has 15 residues. Germline CDR1 is LGHNA and CDR2 is YNFKEQ. CDR3 sequence reads: CASSQGGVRTGELFF. The CDR3 DNA follows: TGTGCCAGCAGCCAAGGAGGGGTACGCACCGGGGAGCTGTTTTTT.

J is TRBJ2-1 and V is TRBV3-1; TRBD2 matches 10 bases. V shed 2 bases, J shed 10 bases, and the junction held 14 bases outside the gene matches. From germline, CDR1 is LGHDT and CDR2 YNNKEL (reference sequence). CDR3 length equals 17 residues. CDR3 nucleotide sequence: TGTGCCAGCAGCCAAAAACGGACTAGCGGCAAGATCGGGGAGCAGTTCTTC. This sequence encodes CASSQKRTSGKIGEQFF.

The V and J genes are TRBV15 and TRBJ2-1; TRBD1 might be the D (6 bases). This CDR3 is built from 12 residues. CDR1 and CDR2 from the germline V gene are LNHNV and YYDKDF (reference sequence). Trimming removed 3 bases at V and 13 bases at J, with 13 bases between. CDR3: CATSSPGGGQFF. CDR3 DNA sequence: TGTGCCACCAGCAGCCCTGGGGGCGGACAGTTCTTC.

This clonotype occurred many times. V is TRBV3-1 and J is TRBJ1-4; D remains ambiguous. This CDR3 spans 14 amino acids. Per germline, CDR1 LGHDT and CDR2 YNNKEL (reference sequence). Trimming left V 0 bases short and J 8 bases short, with 10 bases between. In DNA, the CDR3 is TGTGCCAGCAGCCAAGAACAAACACGAGAAAAACTGTTTTTT. Residues: CASSQEQTREKLFF.

This clonotype has a handful of counts. V is TRBV29-1 and J is TRBJ2-1, with 10 bases matching TRBD2. Trimming cost V 3 bases and J 6 bases; bases outside gene matches: 5. This CDR3 spans 14 amino acids. Germline CDR1 is SQVTM and CDR2 is ANQGSEA. The CDR3 sequence is CSVDFLAGVNEQFF. CDR3 in DNA: TGCAGCGTTGACTTCCTAGCGGGAGTCAATGAGCAGTTCTTC.

This clonotype was seen a handful of times. The chain joins TRBV29-1 to TRBJ1-2; 7 bases line up with TRBD1. There are 13 residues in the CDR3. V gave up 4 bases and J gave up 6 bases; unmatched junction bases: 8. CDR1 and CDR2 (germline): SQVTM, ANQGSEA. The CDR3 is CSVVQGDPNGYTF. In nucleotides, the CDR3 is TGCAGCGTTGTTCAGGGGGATCCAAATGGCTACACCTTC.

This clonotype was detected many times. The chain links TRBV18 to TRBJ2-5, with D unclear. The V end lost 3 bases, the J end lost 3 bases, and 8 bases lay between the germline ends. The CDR3 has 13 amino acids. Per germline, CDR1 KGHSH and CDR2 LQKENI. The CDR3, as DNA: TGTGCCAGCTCACCCGACGGTGAAGAGACCCAGTACTTC. It translates to CASSPDGEETQYF.

This chain connects TRBV28 to TRBJ2-7; D remains unclear. Trimming cost V 6 bases and J 0 bases, with 12 bases left between them. The germline V gene has CDR1 MDHEN and CDR2 SYDVKM. CDR3 length equals 14 residues. CDR3 in DNA: TGTGCCAGCAGCCGTCAAGTTAACTCCTACGAGCAGTACTTC. This codes for CASSRQVNSYEQYF.

This clonotype was counted between two and nine times. The gene calls are TRBV10-3 and TRBJ2-7; TRBD2 matches at 12 bases. CDR1 ENHRY and CDR2 SYGVKD come from the germline V gene. Germline trimming cut 6 bases from V and 5 bases from J; bases unmatched to any gene: 8. The CDR3 covers 15 residues. The CDR3 protein is CAIRRTSGMTNEQYF. In DNA form, the CDR3 reads TGTGCCATCAGGAGGACTAGCGGGATGACGAACGAGCAGTACTTC.